The 24 T cell receptor beta chains reported below all come from one sample, sequenced in a study of regulatory dendritic cells for organ transplantation. Assay used: immunoSEQ multiplex PCR; TCRdb lists only in-frame clones, some missing. This table has about 29,000 clones, approximately 82% appearing once. Sequenced material: naive CD4+ T cells from blood. Noted subset: CD45RA+ naive T cells. The receptors derive from a human donor in good health.

The chain joins TRBV6-4 to TRBJ2-2, with TRBD2 identical over 8 bases. With 6 bases clipped from V and 5 bases from J, the junction kept 2 bases outside the gene matches. CDR3 size: 13 residues. Germline CDR1 is MRHNA and CDR2 is SNTAGT. DNA for the CDR3: TGTGCCAGCAGAAGCGGGGGAACCGGGGAGCTGTTTTTT. It is translated as CASRSGGTGELFF.

The chain couples TRBV6-5 to TRBJ2-1; D is unresolved. Trimming took 4 bases from V and 6 from J, leaving 10 bases between them. The germline gives CDR1 MNHEY, CDR2 SVGAGI. The CDR3 runs to 13 residues. In DNA, the CDR3 is TGTGCCAGCAGTTTAATTAACAGCAATGAGCAGTTCTTC. Translating it yields CASSLINSNEQFF.

This chain joins TRBV6-5 and TRBJ2-5; possibly TRBD2 for D (5 bases). V dropped 6 bases and J dropped 5 bases, with 16 bases sitting between them. CDR3 length: 14 residues. Germline CDR1 reads MNHEY; CDR2 reads SVGAGI. CDR3 nucleotide sequence: TGTGCCAGCAGCCGGGATAGCCTTGGGGAGACCCAGTACTTC. As protein: CASSRDSLGETQYF.

This clone has a handful of counts. The chain is built from TRBV7-6 and TRBJ1-2; a possible D gene is TRBD1 (6 bases). Trimming took 6 bases from V and 6 from J, leaving 8 bases between them. The CDR3 is 11 residues long. Germline V CDR1 and CDR2: SGHVS, FNYEAQ. CDR3 coding DNA: TGTGCCAGCAGACAGGGCCATGGCTACACCTTC. Protein sequence: CASRQGHGYTF.

This chain uses TRBV2 with TRBJ2-2; the match to TRBD2 covers 7 bases. CDR1 and CDR2 from the germline V gene are SNHLY and FYNNEI. The J segment lost 7 bases and the V segment lost 0 bases, leaving 2 bases of the junction unmatched. This CDR3 spans 14 amino acids. CDR3 protein: CASSEAQRGGELFF. DNA for the CDR3: TGTGCCAGCAGTGAAGCGCAGCGGGGCGGGGAGCTGTTTTTT.

The genes are TRBV5-6 and TRBJ1-2; D call uncertain. V was pared by 0 bases and J by 7 bases, with 22 bases between. The CDR3 totals 17 residues. Germline V gene lookup returns CDR1 SGHDT and CDR2 YYEEEE. In nucleotides, the CDR3 is TGTGCCAGCAGCTTGGCGGGCAGCCTAGCAGACGAGACTGGCTACACCTTC. Its protein is CASSLAGSLADETGYTF. The variable domain in full, with the rest retrieved from reference TRBV5-6 and TRBJ1-2, is DAGVTQSPTHLIKTRGQQVTLRCSPKSGHDTVSWYQQALGQGPQFIFQYYEEEERQRGNFPDRFSGHQFPNYSSELNVNALLLGDSALYLCASSLAGSLADETGYTFGSGTRLTVV.

The genes are TRBV7-2 and TRBJ2-7, with D unresolved. The CDR3 contains 12 residues. The V end lost 6 bases, the J end lost 2 bases, and 8 bases lay between the germline ends. Looked up from germline, CDR1 is SGHTA and CDR2 is FQGNSA. The CDR3 region is CASSLTPYEQYF. The CDR3 nucleotides are TGTGCCAGCAGTTTAACACCCTACGAGCAGTACTTC.

The chain uses TRBV10-3 and TRBJ2-1; TRBD2 is a possible D gene (6 bases). Germline assignment: CDR1 ENHRY and CDR2 SYGVKD. The CDR3 runs 16 residues. V was trimmed by 5 bases and J by 0 bases, leaving 14 bases between them. The CDR3 nucleotides are TGTGCCATCAGTTCAAGCGGGCCGAGCTCCTACAATGAGCAGTTCTTC. Translated: CAISSSGPSSYNEQFF.

The CDR3 nucleotides are TGTGCCAGCAGCTTAAGCGGGGGCGGGGGAAAACTAGCCAAAAACATTCAGTACTTC. Translated, it gives CASSLSGGGGKLAKNIQYF. This chain connects TRBV7-9 to TRBJ2-4; 8 bases agree with TRBD2. The CDR3 sequence is 19 residues long. The J segment lost 0 bases and the V segment lost 2 bases, leaving 12 bases of the junction unmatched. CDR1 and CDR2 from the germline V gene are SEHNR and FQNEAQ (reference sequence).

The CDR3 here is CASSIRDRVSTGELFF. The CDR3 DNA follows: TGTGCCAGCAGCATACGGGACAGGGTGAGCACCGGGGAGCTGTTTTTT. V is TRBV5-8 and J is TRBJ2-2, with 9 bases identical to TRBD1. J was trimmed by 4 bases and V by 4 bases; bases with no gene match: 8. There are 16 residues in the CDR3. Germline V CDR1 and CDR2: SGHTS, YDEGEE.

The chain combines TRBV14 with TRBJ2-2; TRBD1 agrees at 7 bases. The junction had 4 bases not matched to a gene; V was cut back by 0 bases and J by 0 bases. Germline loops: CDR1 SGHDN, CDR2 FVKESK. This CDR3 has 17 residues. The CDR3 DNA follows: TGTGCCAGCAGCCAAGATAGAGGGACAGCGAACACCGGGGAGCTGTTTTTT. Its translation is CASSQDRGTANTGELFF.

This chain uses TRBV18 with TRBJ2-7, with 12 bases that match TRBD2. V shed 3 bases and J 4 bases; nucleotides not matched to a gene: 4. This CDR3 is built from 15 residues. Germline loops: CDR1 KGHSH, CDR2 LQKENI. The CDR3 DNA reads TGTGCCAGCTCACCTTTGACTAGCGGGGGTTACGAGCAGTACTTC. Amino acid sequence: CASSPLTSGGYEQYF.

The rearrangement joins TRBV9 to TRBJ1-2; D call uncertain. Deletions cut 4 bases from V and 4 bases from J, with 17 bases between. The CDR3 length is 15 residues. Per the germline V gene, CDR1 is SGDLS and CDR2 is YYNGEE. The CDR3: CASSPRWAGSYGYTF. The CDR3 coding sequence is TGTGCCAGCAGCCCCCGATGGGCGGGGAGCTATGGCTACACCTTC.

The rearrangement joins TRBV10-3 to TRBJ1-4, with TRBD1 identical over 10 bases. Germline V lookup: CDR1 ENHRY, CDR2 SYGVKD. The V gene end was trimmed by 5 bases and the J gene end by 6 bases; junction bases not matched to a gene: 9. CDR3 length: 16 residues. CDR3 sequence: CAISPGQGSRDEKLFF. CDR3 nucleotides: TGTGCCATCAGTCCGGGACAGGGGTCTAGGGATGAAAAACTGTTTTTT.

The genes are TRBV4-1 and TRBJ2-2; 7 bases align to TRBD1. Losses at the gene ends were 0 bases for V and 4 bases for J; bases not matched to a gene: 2. Germline loops: CDR1 MGHRA, CDR2 YSYEKL. This CDR3 is built from 15 residues. The DNA for the CDR3 is TGCGCCAGCAGCCAAGAAGGACAGGTCACCGGGGAGCTGTTTTTT. Translation: CASSQEGQVTGELFF.

The rearrangement uses TRBV6-5 and TRBJ1-5, with TRBD1 as a possible D gene (5 bases). The CDR3 is 13 amino acids. The germline V and J ends were trimmed by 5 bases and 5 bases, with 10 bases remaining between them. The germline V gene has CDR1 MNHEY and CDR2 SVGAGI. The CDR3 DNA is TGTGCCAGCAGTCAGGGTCTGTATCAGCCCCAGCATTTT. Translating it yields CASSQGLYQPQHF.

The gene calls are TRBV6-5 and TRBJ2-7; 9 bases match TRBD2. CDR1 is MNHEY, CDR2 SVGAGI, per germline. CDR3 length: 15 amino acids. The J segment lost 2 bases and the V segment lost 0 bases, leaving 2 bases of the junction unmatched. The DNA of the CDR3 is TGTGCCAGCAGTTACTCGACTAGCGGTACCTACGAGCAGTACTTC. Its protein is CASSYSTSGTYEQYF.

The V gene is TRBV5-1, the J gene TRBJ2-1; 7 positions match TRBD2. Germline V CDR1 and CDR2: SGHRS, YFSETQ. The CDR3 loop spans 14 amino acids. The trim removed 7 bases at V and 4 bases at J, leaving 8 bases unmatched. The CDR3 loop reads CASSPGGGYNEQFF. The CDR3 nucleotides read TGCGCCAGCTCCCCGGGCGGGGGTTACAATGAGCAGTTCTTC. Using reference TRBV5-1 and TRBJ2-1 for the parts outside the CDR3, the full variable domain is KAGVTQTPRYLIKTRGQQVTLSCSPISGHRSVSWYQQTPGQGLQFLFEYFSETQRNKGNFPGRFSGRQFSNSRSEMNVSTLELGDSALYLCASSPGGGYNEQFFGPGTRLTVL.

The chain uses TRBV5-1 and TRBJ2-5, with 10 bases that match TRBD2. This CDR3 has 12 amino acids. CDR1 and CDR2 (germline): SGHRS, YFSETQ. V lost 8 bases and J lost 3; bases outside the gene matches: 1. CDR3 protein: CASGTSEETQYF. CDR3 bases: TGCGCCAGTGGGACTAGCGAAGAGACCCAGTACTTC.

This clone appeared a single time. This CDR3 is CASSPGFADTIYF. In DNA, the CDR3 is TGTGCCAGCTCACCCGGGTTTGCCGACACCATATATTTT. V usage is TRBV18 and J usage is TRBJ1-3; D gene ambiguous. The V end was cut by 3 bases, the J end by 8 bases, with 11 bases between. The CDR3 spans 13 residues. Germline-derived CDR1 and CDR2 are KGHSH and LQKENI.

This rearrangement joins TRBV6-1 to TRBJ2-5; D ambiguous. CDR3 length: 14 amino acids. The V and J ends lost 0 bases and 7 bases respectively, with 12 bases between them. Germline V gene sequence: CDR1 MNHNS, CDR2 SASEGT. The CDR3 protein is CASSEALTIGTQYF. The CDR3 coding sequence is TGTGCCAGCAGTGAAGCGTTGACAATCGGGACCCAGTACTTC.

The CDR3 DNA reads as TGTGCCAGCAGCCCGCAGGGTGCGGGGACCTTCAATGAGCAGTTCTTC. This gives the protein CASSPQGAGTFNEQFF. The chain couples TRBV7-2 to TRBJ2-1; D is possibly TRBD2 (6 bases). Germline V gene lookup returns CDR1 SGHTA and CDR2 FQGNSA. V lost 5 bases and J 6 bases, leaving 20 bases between the germline ends. The CDR3 loop spans 16 amino acids. The full variable domain, its missing parts supplied by reference TRBV7-2 and TRBJ2-1, is GAGVSQSPSNKVTEKGKDVELRCDPISGHTALYWYRQSLGQGLEFLIYFQGNSAPDKSGLPSDRFSAERTGGSVSTLTIQRTQQEDSAVYLCASSPQGAGTFNEQFFGPGTRLTVL.

V and J are TRBV5-1 and TRBJ1-3; 9 nucleotides agree with TRBD1. Per the germline V gene, CDR1 is SGHRS and CDR2 is YFSETQ. V lost 0 bases, J lost 3 bases, and 4 bases stayed unmatched. CDR3 length: 16 amino acids. CDR3 bases: TGCGCCAGCAGCTTGGTTGGGACAGGGTATGGAAACACCATATATTTT. It encodes CASSLVGTGYGNTIYF.

This rearrangement joins TRBV2 to TRBJ2-1, with D tentatively TRBD2 (7 bases). Trimming cost V 9 bases and J 4 bases, with 16 bases left between them. CDR1 SNHLY and CDR2 FYNNEI come from the germline V gene. The CDR3 sequence is 14 residues long. The CDR3: CASNGGGPYNEQFF. For the CDR3, the DNA is TGTGCCAGTAATGGCGGGGGCCCTTACAATGAGCAGTTCTTC.